This T cell receptor beta chain was found in a study of cytomegalovirus exposure and HLA in healthy donors. The CDR3 has 15 amino acids. Germline V CDR1 and CDR2: SQVTM, ANQGSEA. Study-wide results and caveats: There were three CMV-associated chains whose specificity for CMV antigens was confirmed in vitro.

As regards this clone: What it binds is not known.

In the PCR, 60 Vbeta and 13 Jbeta primers were used. Per the authors' pipeline: Counted up in a later analysis, unique TCR beta chains came to around 80 million, with around 10 million shared. Here immunoSEQ multiplex PCR was the method, and the copy in TCRdb shows in-frame clones only, minus some. That table furnishes V, J and clone size, whereas the DNA furnished D and trimming. This repertoire shows about 130,000 clones, about 79% found once; its top ten account for less than 2%. V is TRBV29-1 and J is TRBJ2-2; D unresolved. Specimen: PBMCs. This receptor was identified in a man aged 45 to 65 in good health and CMV-seronegative. CDR3 protein: CSLHVVRGSPGELFF. The CDR3 DNA reads TGCAGTCTTCACGTAGTTCGTGGTTCACCCGGGGAGCTGTTTTTT.